This TCR beta chain was captured by sequencing in a study of blood T cell repertoires in COVID-19. On the study more broadly: COVID-19 samples, acute and convalescent, were from the United States, Italy and Spain. The cDNA or gDNA used as material had been derived from T cells, B-cell-depleted T cells, or PBMCs.

Profiled with immunoSEQ multiplex PCR; TCRdb holds only in-frame clones, not every one. This table has some 450,000 clones, around 89% appearing once. The ends lost 1 base at V and 5 bases at J; junction bases unmatched: 11. The CDR3 totals 16 residues. Germline values: CDR1 SGHTA, CDR2 FQGNSA. It was during active infection that Seattle patients were enrolled and then longitudinally followed. This TCR was recovered from a woman in her forties or fifties with COVID-19, enrolled during active disease. What was sequenced was peripheral blood. V usage is TRBV7-2 and J usage is TRBJ2-7, with 7 positions matching TRBD1. The CDR3 is CASSLEGARSADEQYF. The CDR3 DNA is TGTGCCAGCAGCTTAGAGGGGGCCCGGTCGGCGGACGAGCAGTACTTC.